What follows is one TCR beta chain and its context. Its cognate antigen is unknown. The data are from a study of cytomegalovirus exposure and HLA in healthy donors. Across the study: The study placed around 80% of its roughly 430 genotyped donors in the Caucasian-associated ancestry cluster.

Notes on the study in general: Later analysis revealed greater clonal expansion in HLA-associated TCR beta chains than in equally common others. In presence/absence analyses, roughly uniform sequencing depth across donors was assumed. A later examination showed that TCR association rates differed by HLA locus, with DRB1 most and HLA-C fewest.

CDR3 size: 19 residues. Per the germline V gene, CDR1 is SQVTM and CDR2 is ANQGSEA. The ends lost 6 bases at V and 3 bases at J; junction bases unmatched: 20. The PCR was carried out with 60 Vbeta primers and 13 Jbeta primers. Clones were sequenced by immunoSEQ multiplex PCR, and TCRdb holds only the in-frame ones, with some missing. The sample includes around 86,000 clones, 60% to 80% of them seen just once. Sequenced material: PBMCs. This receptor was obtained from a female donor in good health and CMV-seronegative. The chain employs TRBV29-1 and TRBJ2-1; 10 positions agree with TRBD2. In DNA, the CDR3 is TGCAGCGTCCGGGGGGCTAGCGGGAGAAAAGTTTCCTACTACAATGAGCAGTTCTTC. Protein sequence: CSVRGASGRKVSYYNEQFF.